The rows below give T cell receptor beta chains drawn from one sample of a study of STAT5B mutations in CD4+ large granular lymphocyte leukemia. Data came from immunoSEQ multiplex PCR; TCRdb stores just in-frame clones and leaves some out. Seen here are tens of thousands of clones, 65% to 80% observed once, and the top ten hold roughly 1.9%. Material for sequencing was CD4+ T cells from blood buffy coats. The receptors stem from a human donor in good health. CDR3s include the opening cysteine and the closing phenylalanine or tryptophan. A D gene is named only where the DNA matches it firmly. Not every row has a clone size; where given, it reads once, few, many or a size class.

clone_size	d_call	j_call	v_call	cdr3_nt	cdr3_aa
NA	NA	TRBJ2-7	TRBV18	TGTGCCAGCTCACCACCTTGGGGGTCCTACGAGCAGTACTTC	CASSPPWGSYEQYF
NA	NA	TRBJ1-2	TRBV30	TGTGCCTGGAGTTCAGCAGGCGGAAGGGGGTACACCTTC	CAWSSAGGRGYTF
few	TRBD1	TRBJ2-2	TRBV29-1	TGCAGCGTCAAAGTCGGGACAGGGCGGACCGGGGAGCTGTTTTTT	CSVKVGTGRTGELFF
NA	TRBD2	TRBJ2-3	TRBV18	TGTGCCAGCTCACTGAATTCGCTAGCGGGAGTCTCAGATACGCAGTATTTT	CASSLNSLAGVSDTQYF
NA	NA	TRBJ1-1	TRBV6-5	TGTGCCAGCAGTTACTCGCCCGGGGCCGGGAACACTGAAGCTTTCTTT	CASSYSPGAGNTEAFF
NA	NA	TRBJ2-5	TRBV7-2	TGTGCCAGCAGCTCCCCGGGACACGGACTCGACACCCAGTACTTC	CASSSPGHGLDTQYF
NA	TRBD1	TRBJ1-5	TRBV28	TGTGCCAGCCGAGGGACAGGGAATTATCAGCCCCAGCATTTT	CASRGTGNYQPQHF
NA	NA	TRBJ2-5	TRBV19	TGTGCCAGTAGTGGTGGCTTGGGGGAGACCCAGTACTTC	CASSGGLGETQYF
NA	NA	TRBJ1-3	TRBV5-1	TGCGCCAGCAGCTTGGTATCTGGGGTGGATGGAAACACCATATATTTT	CASSLVSGVDGNTIYF
NA	NA	TRBJ2-3	TRBV2	TGTGCCAGCAGTGAACGCGTTGATACGCAGTATTTT	CASSERVDTQYF
NA	NA	TRBJ1-3	TRBV9	TGTGCCAGCAGCAGGGGGGACTCTGGAAACACCATATATTTT	CASSRGDSGNTIYF
NA	NA	TRBJ1-4	TRBV2	TGTGCCAGCAGTGAAGTACTCGGAGGGGCTAATGAAAAACTGTTTTTT	CASSEVLGGANEKLFF
NA	NA	TRBJ2-5	TRBV7-2	TGTGCCAGCAGCTTCCGGGGGGAGACCCAGTACTTC	CASSFRGETQYF
few	NA	TRBJ2-4	TRBV19	TGTGCCAGTAGTATAGCTACAGGGAGCTTAAACATTCAGTACTTC	CASSIATGSLNIQYF